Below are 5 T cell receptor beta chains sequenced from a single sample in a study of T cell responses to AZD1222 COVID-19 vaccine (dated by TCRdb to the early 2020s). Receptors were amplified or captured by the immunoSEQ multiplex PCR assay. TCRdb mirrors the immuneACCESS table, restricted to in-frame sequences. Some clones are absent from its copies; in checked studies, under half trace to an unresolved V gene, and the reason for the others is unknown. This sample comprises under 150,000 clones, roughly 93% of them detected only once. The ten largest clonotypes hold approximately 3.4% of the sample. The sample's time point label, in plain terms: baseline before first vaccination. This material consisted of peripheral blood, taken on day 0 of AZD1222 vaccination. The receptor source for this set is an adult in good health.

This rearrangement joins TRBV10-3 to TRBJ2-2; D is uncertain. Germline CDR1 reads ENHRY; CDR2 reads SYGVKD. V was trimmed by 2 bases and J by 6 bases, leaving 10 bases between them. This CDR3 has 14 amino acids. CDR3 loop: CAISEEVRSGELFF. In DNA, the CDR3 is TGTGCCATCAGTGAGGAGGTTAGGTCCGGGGAGCTGTTTTTT.

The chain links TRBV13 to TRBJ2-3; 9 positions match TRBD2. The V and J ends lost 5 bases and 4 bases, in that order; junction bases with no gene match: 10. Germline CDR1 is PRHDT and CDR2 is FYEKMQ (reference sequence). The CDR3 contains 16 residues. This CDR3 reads CASSINHAGGPDTQYF. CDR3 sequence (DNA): TGTGCCAGCAGCATAAACCATGCGGGAGGGCCAGATACGCAGTATTTT.

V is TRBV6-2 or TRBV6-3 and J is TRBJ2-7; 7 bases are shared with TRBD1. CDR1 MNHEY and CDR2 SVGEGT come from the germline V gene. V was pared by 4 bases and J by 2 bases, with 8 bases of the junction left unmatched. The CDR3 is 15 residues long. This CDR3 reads CASSSATGQTYEQYF. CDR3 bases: TGTGCCAGCAGTTCTGCCACGGGACAGACCTACGAGCAGTACTTC.

In DNA, the CDR3 is TGTGCCAGCAGCCAAACCATCTCTGATACAGGATGGTATGGCTACACCTTC. It specifies CASSQTISDTGWYGYTF. The V gene is TRBV3-1 (or the pseudogene TRBV3-2), the J gene TRBJ1-2; possible D gene TRBD1, 5 bases. CDR3 length equals 17 residues. V was cut by 2 bases and J by 5 bases, with 21 bases left in between. Germline assignment: CDR1 LGHDT and CDR2 YNNKEL (reference sequence).

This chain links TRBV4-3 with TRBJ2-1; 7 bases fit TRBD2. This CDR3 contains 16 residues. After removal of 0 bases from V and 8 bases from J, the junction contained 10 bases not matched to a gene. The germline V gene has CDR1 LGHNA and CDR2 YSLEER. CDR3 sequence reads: CASSQDLSAGDYEQFF. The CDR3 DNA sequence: TGCGCCAGCAGCCAAGATCTCTCTGCGGGAGATTATGAGCAGTTCTTC.